Listed below are T cell receptor beta chains from one sample, sequenced in a study of blood T cell repertoires in COVID-19. TCRdb keeps only in-frame clones here, not all; method: immunoSEQ multiplex PCR. The data show 200,000 to 250,000 clones, roughly four fifths seen once. The sequenced sample consisted of peripheral blood. The receptors come from a woman aged 40 to 50 with acute or convalescent COVID-19. CDR3s include the opening cysteine and the closing phenylalanine or tryptophan. Fields, in order: D gene, J gene, clone size, V gene, CDR3 DNA, CDR3 protein. A D gene is named only where the DNA matches it firmly. Expanded clones get a size class; other rows say once, few or many, or leave the size out.

>TRBD1|TRBJ1-2|.|TRBV7-2
TGTGCCAGCAGCTCCCCGGGACAGTTCTATGGCTACACCTTC
CASSSPGQFYGYTF
>.|TRBJ1-4|once|TRBV7-9
TGTGCCAGCAGCCAGGGAAGGGTTAATGAAAAACTGTTTTTT
CASSQGRVNEKLFF
>.|TRBJ1-1|.|TRBV10-3
TGTGCCATCAGTGACCAGGGGAGAACTGAAGCTTTCTTT
CAISDQGRTEAFF
>.|TRBJ2-2|.|TRBV30
TGTGCCTGGAGCCCCCTTAGCACCGGGGAGCTGTTTTTT
CAWSPLSTGELFF
>TRBD1|TRBJ2-1|.|TRBV6-6
TGTGCCAGCAGCTTTCCCCACACGTCCGGACAGGGGGTGATCCTCAAGCGGCCGAATGAGCAGTTCTTC
CASSFPHTSGQGVILKRPNEQFF
>TRBD2|TRBJ2-4|.|TRBV29-1
TGCAGCGCCTCCGGGGGGGCGTGGGCCAAAAACATTCAGTACTTC
CSASGGAWAKNIQYF
>.|TRBJ2-7|.|TRBV5-1
TGCGCCAGCAGCCGCGGGGGCAGGGCATACGAGCAGTACTTC
CASSRGGRAYEQYF
>.|TRBJ1-2|once|TRBV7-8
TGTGCCAGCAGCTTAGTTCACCAGTCCCGACAGTCAAGCTATGGCTACACCTTC
CASSLVHQSRQSSYGYTF
>TRBD2|TRBJ2-7|.|TRBV11-2
TGTGCCAGCAGCCCCGGACTAGTTGTAAACGAGCAGTACTTC
CASSPGLVVNEQYF
>.|TRBJ1-1|.|TRBV30
TGTGCCTGGACCCGAGGACAAGGCTCTTCCTCCCCTGAAGCTTTCTTT
CAWTRGQGSSSPEAFF
>TRBD1|TRBJ1-6|.|TRBV5-1
TGCGCCAGCAGCTTGGGGGACAGCGTGAATTCACCCCTCCACTTT
CASSLGDSVNSPLHF
>TRBD2|TRBJ2-7|.|TRBV2
TGTGCCAGCAGTGGAGTCCCGGGGACTAGCGATGACGAGCAGTACTTC
CASSGVPGTSDDEQYF
>.|TRBJ1-5|once|TRBV5-1
TGCGCCAGCAGCTTGGATGGACAGTTCAATCAGCCCCAGCATTTT
CASSLDGQFNQPQHF
>.|TRBJ1-1|.|TRBV5-1
TGCGCCAGCAGCTTGGATAGCGCTGAAGCTTTCTTT
CASSLDSAEAFF
>.|TRBJ2-7|.|TRBV7-9
TGTGCCAGCAGCTTAGCGAACGTCAGGGCCTACGAGCAGTACTTC
CASSLANVRAYEQYF
>.|TRBJ1-1|.|TRBV30
TGTGCCTGGAGTGTCGTGTGGAACACTGAAGCTTTCTTT
CAWSVVWNTEAFF
>TRBD2|TRBJ2-3|few|TRBV2
TGTGCCAGCAGCCCCGGGACTATGGGGTCAGATACGCAGTATTTT
CASSPGTMGSDTQYF
>.|TRBJ1-6|few|TRBV6-5
TGTGCCAGCCACGACAGATTGAATTCACCCCTCCACTTT
CASHDRLNSPLHF
>TRBD1|TRBJ2-1|.|TRBV5-1
TGCGCCAGCAGCTCCTCCGGGACAGGCTACAATGAGCAGTTCTTC
CASSSSGTGYNEQFF